The T cell receptor beta chain under discussion was sequenced for a study of T cells after yellow fever vaccination. Germline values: CDR1 LGHNA, CDR2 YSLEER. J lost 2 bases, V lost 8 bases, and 6 bases had no gene match. The CDR3 contains 14 residues. Study observations and caveats: The booster saw the reappearance of most primary-vaccination clones (roughly 95% CD4, about 90% CD8). From the bulk population, abundant clonotypes could contaminate and appear within FACS-sorted repertoires.

This clonotype came up many times. Its cognate antigen is unknown. Via MiXCR, TCRdb re-called the 5' RACE reads, giving one row per CDR3 protein. In the table there are about 160,000 distinct CDR3 sequences, about 7% of which are singletons. The chain employs TRBV4-3 and TRBJ1-1; TRBD1 aligns across 9 bases. The TCR comes from a man in his late teens or twenties who received the YFV17D yellow fever vaccine. The material was CD4+ T cells sorted from PBMCs, obtained about 5 days after the first yellow fever vaccination. The CDR3 sequence is CASGYTGGNTEAFF. The CDR3 DNA reads TGCGCCAGCGGTTATACAGGGGGCAACACTGAAGCTTTCTTT.